This T cell receptor beta chain comes out of a study of T cells in Graves' hyperthyroidism and ophthalmopathy. Regarding this clonotype: The antigen remains undetermined.

This CDR3 comprises 15 residues. CDR1 and CDR2 (germline): LGHNA, YNFKEQ. The V end was cut by 1 base, the J end by 0 bases, with 6 bases between. Whole-study findings and limits: From stable hyperthyroidism, ophthalmopathy was separated by a 13 V-J model.

Authors of the study amplified TCR beta CDR3 regions from RNA transcripts. A set of HTBI primers served as the primers for a first-round RT-PCR of the TCR CDR3. A single record per CDR3 protein comes from TCRdb applying MiXCR to the multiplex PCR reads. Of some 320,000 distinct CDR3 sequences listed, roughly 15% are singletons. This TCR derives from a woman between 35 and 50 years old with Graves' ophthalmopathy. The sequencing input was blood. This sequence joins TRBV4-2 and TRBJ2-2; D not resolved. The CDR3 region has the DNA TGTGCCAGCAGCCAAGCCCTACCGAACACCGGGGAGCTGTTTTTT. Its translation is CASSQALPNTGELFF.